This TCR beta chain was sequenced during a study of blood T cell repertoires in COVID-19. The junction had 8 bases not matched to a gene; V was cut back by 3 bases and J by 9 bases. Looked up from germline, CDR1 is LNHDA and CDR2 is SQIVND (reference sequence). CDR3 length: 14 amino acids. Clones were sequenced by immunoSEQ multiplex PCR, and TCRdb holds only the in-frame ones, with some missing. The sample lists around 150,000 clones; less than 85% were seen once. Sequencing was done on a sample of peripheral blood. The V and J genes are TRBV19 and TRBJ1-2; 9 bases agree with TRBD1. The sequence was obtained from a human donor with acute or convalescent COVID-19. The donor label of this sample is uncertain. CDR3 protein: CASSITGQGPSYTF. CDR3 nucleotides: TGTGCCAGTAGTATTACGGGACAGGGACCAAGCTACACCTTC.